The source of this TCR beta chain is a study of blood T cells in healthy people across ages. Each of the donors had 9 to 10 milliliters of peripheral blood drawn into EDTA-treated Vacutainer tubes. V was clipped by 1 base and J by 5 bases; unmatched bases: 4. The V gene's germline CDR1 is MNHNS and CDR2 SASEGT. The CDR3 loop spans 15 amino acids. About this clonotype: Its specificity is not known.

Through a sample-barcoded 5' primer and a J-beta primer mix, a second PCR was run for roughly 6 to 11 cycles. TCRdb reanalysed the 5' RACE reads using MiXCR and keeps one entry per CDR3 protein. The sample shows 700,000 to 900,000 distinct CDR3 sequences, about 55% of them seen only once. Findings and limits, study-wide: TCR beta diversity per million T cells fell roughly linearly with age. Greater diversity and more naive CD4+ cells were seen in long-lived donors than in aged donors.

This clonotype originated in a man older than 75 in good health. The sample comprised blood. This sequence joins TRBV6-1 and TRBJ2-5, with TRBD1 identical over 10 bases. CDR3 sequence (DNA): TGTGCCAGCAGTGAAGAGACAGGGGGCTGGGAGACCCAGTACTTC. This sequence encodes CASSEETGGWETQYF.